This passage covers 25 T cell receptor beta chains from one sample sequenced in a study of T cells in Graves' hyperthyroidism and ophthalmopathy. TCR beta CDR3 sequences were amplified from RNA transcripts. Initially, a first-round RT-PCR of the TCR CDR3 employed the HTBI primer set. Via MiXCR, TCRdb re-called the multiplex PCR reads, giving one row per CDR3 protein. The sample holds hundreds of thousands of distinct CDR3 sequences, 15% to 20% seen once. Source material: blood. The source is a man aged 35-49 years with Graves' ophthalmopathy.

This clonotype was counted between two and nine times. This sequence joins TRBV20-1 and TRBJ1-5; the D is unclear. CDR1 is DFQATT, CDR2 SNEGSKA, per germline (reference sequence). This CDR3 has 16 amino acids. Deletions cut 0 bases from V and 3 bases from J, with 15 bases between. CDR3 amino acids: CSARDPLDQVNQPQHF. In DNA, the CDR3 is TGCAGTGCTAGAGACCCCCTTGACCAGGTCAATCAGCCCCAGCATTTT.

The chain uses TRBV6-2 or TRBV6-3 and TRBJ2-2; D is ambiguous. Germline V gene sequence: CDR1 MNHEY, CDR2 SVGEGT. CDR3 length: 11 amino acids. CDR3 DNA: TGTAGTGCGACGGCATCGGGGGAGCTGTTTTTT. Protein sequence: CSATASGELFF.

This rearrangement joins TRBV4-1 to TRBJ2-7; D not resolved. The CDR3 is 14 residues long. Germline loops: CDR1 MGHRA, CDR2 YSYEKL. V shed 3 bases and J shed 3 bases, with 12 bases lying between them. CDR3 region: CASSHPGTGYEQYF. In DNA, the CDR3 is TGCGCCAGCAGCCATCCCGGAACGGGCTACGAGCAGTACTTC.

This clonotype was observed a few times. CDR3 nucleotide sequence: TGTGCCAGCAGCCCATCGACTTTCTCCTACAATGAGCAGTTCTTC. Its translation: CASSPSTFSYNEQFF. The chain employs TRBV3-1 and TRBJ2-1; D unclear. V was pared by 4 bases and J by 0 bases, with 10 bases between. This CDR3 is built from 15 residues. The V gene's germline CDR1 is LGHDT and CDR2 YNNKEL (reference sequence).

J is TRBJ1-1 and V is TRBV29-1, with D possibly matching TRBD1 (5 bases). Germline loops: CDR1 SQVTM, CDR2 ANQGSEA. The V end lost 6 bases, the J end lost 5 bases, and 16 bases lay between the germline ends. CDR3 size: 13 residues. The CDR3, as DNA: TGCAGCGTCGGGGGGGGAGAGTCGACTGAAGCTTTCTTT. Its translation is CSVGGGESTEAFF.

This clonotype was detected a few times. The chain links TRBV20-1 to TRBJ2-2; TRBD1 might be the D (5 bases). Germline-derived CDR1 and CDR2 are DFQATT and SNEGSKA (reference sequence). The CDR3 length is 13 residues. V lost 6 bases, J lost 1 base, and 9 bases lay in between. Here the CDR3 reads CSATTGNTGELFF. Written as DNA, the CDR3 is TGCAGTGCAACCACAGGGAACACCGGGGAGCTGTTTTTT.

This clonotype appeared a few times. The CDR3 here is CAWSVKQGYEKLFF. CDR3 DNA sequence: TGTGCCTGGAGTGTGAAGCAGGGGTACGAAAAACTGTTTTTT. This sequence joins TRBV30 and TRBJ1-4, with D tentatively TRBD1 (6 bases). CDR1 GTSNPN and CDR2 SVGIG come from the germline V gene (reference sequence). V was shortened by 0 bases and J by 8 bases, with 13 bases between the two germline ends. The CDR3 loop spans 14 amino acids. The complete variable domain, with remaining parts taken from reference TRBV30 and TRBJ1-4, reads SQTIHQWPATLVQPVGSPLSLECTVEGTSNPNLYWYRQAAGRGLQLLFYSVGIGQISSEVPQNLSASRPQDRQFILSSKKLLLSDSGFYLCAWSVKQGYEKLFFGSGTQLSVL.

The chain carries TRBV29-1 and TRBJ2-3, with D maybe TRBD2 (7 bases). With 5 bases removed from V and 0 bases from J, the gap between germline ends came to 9 bases. This CDR3 spans 13 amino acids. From germline, CDR1 is SQVTM and CDR2 ANQGSEA. CDR3 loop: CSVRGASTDTQYF. CDR3 sequence (DNA): TGCAGCGTTCGGGGGGCAAGCACAGATACGCAGTATTTT.

The table lists this clonotype with a few counts. This chain connects TRBV28 to TRBJ1-2, with unresolved D. Germline values: CDR1 MDHEN, CDR2 SYDVKM. The germline V and J ends were trimmed by 6 bases and 4 bases, with 12 bases remaining between them. This CDR3 is built from 13 residues. CDR3 loop: CASSDGFLYGYTF. CDR3 DNA: TGTGCCAGCAGCGACGGGTTCCTCTATGGCTACACCTTC.

The genes are TRBV6-4 and TRBJ1-2; TRBD1 aligns across 9 bases. The trim removed 6 bases at V and 3 bases at J, leaving 11 bases unmatched. Germline V gene lookup returns CDR1 MRHNA and CDR2 SNTAGT. The CDR3 totals 16 residues. CDR3 sequence reads: CASSPSGQGNHYGYTF. The CDR3, as DNA: TGTGCCAGCAGCCCCTCGGGACAGGGAAATCACTATGGCTACACCTTC.

V usage is TRBV6-1 and J usage is TRBJ2-7; possible D gene TRBD2, 5 bases. The V gene's germline CDR1 is MNHNS and CDR2 SASEGT. The CDR3 sequence is 13 residues long. The ends were cut back, 3 bases at V and 7 bases at J, with 13 bases in the middle. CDR3 loop: CASSDKGSGEQYF. The CDR3 DNA reads as TGTGCCAGCAGTGACAAGGGTTCGGGGGAGCAGTACTTC.

This clonotype was seen repeatedly, ten times or more. The chain is built from TRBV2 and TRBJ2-7; D unresolved. Trimming removed 3 bases from V and 2 bases from J, with 11 bases in between. The CDR3 spans 14 residues. Germline CDR1 is SNHLY and CDR2 is FYNNEI. The CDR3 reads CASSEVGGAYEQYF. In DNA, the CDR3 is TGTGCCAGCAGTGAGGTGGGCGGAGCCTACGAGCAGTACTTC.

The chain combines TRBV9 with TRBJ2-1, with a weak D call TRBD1 (6 bases). This CDR3 has 16 amino acids. In germline, CDR1 is SGDLS, CDR2 YYNGEE. Trimming stripped 0 bases from V and 0 bases from J, with 10 bases between. In DNA, the CDR3 is TGTGCCAGCAGCGTAGCAGGGGACAACTCCTACAATGAGCAGTTCTTC. It codes for CASSVAGDNSYNEQFF.

This clonotype was observed a handful of times. The chain uses TRBV20-1 and TRBJ2-1; D might be TRBD2 (7 bases). Germline lookup yields CDR1 DFQATT and CDR2 SNEGSKA (reference sequence). Trimming took off 3 bases at V and 9 bases at J, with 21 bases between the two ends. This CDR3 contains 15 residues. In DNA, the CDR3 is TGCAGTGCTAGGGGGGGGCCGCAACAAAGGGGTGAGCAGTTCTTC. Its translation is CSARGGPQQRGEQFF.

CDR3 bases: TGTGCCAGCAGAGGGACAGGGTTCTACCGAGGGTACGAGCAGTACTTC. It codes for CASRGTGFYRGYEQYF. The gene calls are TRBV25-1 and TRBJ2-7; the match to TRBD1 covers 9 bases. Trimming removed 6 bases from V and 4 bases from J; junction bases left unmatched: 13. Germline V lookup: CDR1 MGHDK, CDR2 SYGVNS. This CDR3 has 16 residues.

This clonotype was detected ten times or more. The genes are TRBV20-1 and TRBJ2-7; 7 positions agree with TRBD1. Looked up from germline, CDR1 is DFQATT and CDR2 is SNEGSKA (reference sequence). The ends lost 4 bases at V and 7 bases at J; junction bases unmatched: 7. The length of the CDR3 is 12 residues. CDR3 protein: CSATGTATEQYF. CDR3 DNA: TGCAGTGCTACTGGGACAGCAACTGAGCAGTACTTC.

This clonotype was observed a handful of times. The rearrangement uses TRBV29-1 and TRBJ1-1, with 9 bases identical to TRBD1. The CDR3 totals 15 residues. Germline trimming cut 6 bases from V and 6 bases from J; bases unmatched to any gene: 14. Germline values: CDR1 SQVTM, CDR2 ANQGSEA. The CDR3 reads CSVAATGGSWAEAFF. CDR3 nucleotide sequence: TGCAGCGTGGCCGCCACAGGGGGCAGCTGGGCTGAAGCTTTCTTT. Filled out from reference TRBV29-1 and TRBJ1-1, the complete variable domain reads SAVISQKPSRDICQRGTSLTIQCQVDSQVTMMFWYRQQPGQSLTLIATANQGSEATYESGFVIDKFPISRPNLTFSTLTVSNMSPEDSSIYLCSVAATGGSWAEAFFGQGTRLTVV.

In its sample, this clonotype was seen a few times. The CDR3 is CASSFQGEGYGYTF. The CDR3 DNA sequence: TGTGCCAGCAGTTTCCAGGGGGAAGGCTATGGCTACACCTTC. The rearrangement links TRBV6-1 to TRBJ1-2; TRBD1 matches 7 bases. The CDR3 spans 14 residues. V trimming: 5 bases; J trimming: 4 bases; junction bases outside the gene matches: 7. In germline, CDR1 is MNHNS, CDR2 SASEGT.

V is TRBV7-9 and J is TRBJ1-3, with 12 bases identical to TRBD1. J was trimmed by 8 bases and V by 5 bases; bases with no gene match: 7. CDR1 and CDR2 from the germline V gene are SEHNR and FQNEAQ (reference sequence). This CDR3 contains 15 residues. The DNA for the CDR3 is TGTGCCAGCAGCACCCGGGACAGGGGGCAAGACACCATATATTTT. Residues: CASSTRDRGQDTIYF.

There are many counts of this clonotype. The rearrangement links TRBV27 to TRBJ1-5; 9 bases are shared with TRBD1. V lost 6 bases and J lost 6; bases outside the gene matches: 6. Germline loops: CDR1 MNHEY, CDR2 SMNVEV (reference sequence). This CDR3 contains 14 residues. The CDR3 reads CASRLTGGSQPQHF. CDR3 DNA: TGTGCCAGCAGGTTGACAGGGGGGAGTCAGCCCCAGCATTTT.

The sample holds a few counts of this clonotype. This chain's CDR3 is CASSHGQGGYEQYF. CDR3 DNA sequence: TGCGCCAGCAGCCATGGACAGGGGGGCTACGAGCAGTACTTC. The chain employs TRBV5-1 and TRBJ2-7; 10 positions match TRBD1. Germline assignment: CDR1 SGHRS and CDR2 YFSETQ. The CDR3 runs 14 residues. V shed 4 bases, J shed 3 bases, and the junction held 4 bases outside the gene matches.

This clonotype was seen a few times. This chain links TRBV7-9 with TRBJ1-6, with TRBD1 as a possible D gene (6 bases). V shed 7 bases and J shed 10 bases, with 20 bases lying between them. Germline assignment: CDR1 SEHNR and CDR2 FQNEAQ (reference sequence). This CDR3 spans 15 amino acids. CDR3 DNA sequence: TGTGCCAGCATCGGGGGGGGGGCTTCGGGCTCACCCCTCCACTTT. Amino acids: CASIGGGASGSPLHF. Full variable domain (outside the CDR3, taken from reference TRBV7-9 and TRBJ1-6): DTGVSQNPRHKITKRGQNVTFRCDPISEHNRLYWYRQTLGQGPEFLTYFQNEAQLEKSRLLSDRFSAERPKGSFSTLEIQRTEQGDSAMYLCASIGGGASGSPLHFGNGTRLTVT.

This clonotype has a count of ten or more. The chain recombines TRBV11-2 with TRBJ2-1, with 10 positions matching TRBD2. Germline trimming cut 4 bases from V and 4 bases from J; bases unmatched to any gene: 7. This CDR3 spans 16 amino acids. Germline V gene data show CDR1 as SGHAT and CDR2 as FQNNGV. The CDR3 bases are TGTGCCAGCAGCTCACAGCGGGGGGGAACATACAATGAGCAGTTCTTC. Translated, it gives CASSSQRGGTYNEQFF.

Notes on this clonotype: One end of the junction is discordant with germline, which a read error may explain. This chain links TRBV12-5 with TRBJ2-1; TRBD1 is a possible D gene (5 bases). There are 15 residues in the CDR3. CDR1 is LGHNT and CDR2 is FRNRAP in the germline V gene. The CDR3: CASAAGRASYSEQFF. CDR3 sequence (DNA): TGTGCTAGTGCCGCTGGCAGGGCGTCCTACAGTGAGCAGTTCTTC.

This rearrangement joins TRBV6-1 to TRBJ1-6; possible D gene TRBD1, 5 bases. Germline V gives CDR1 MNHNS, CDR2 SASEGT. V lost 5 bases and J lost 8, with 13 bases in between. The CDR3 length is 14 residues. CDR3 residues: CASSLRDGDSPLHF. The CDR3 nucleotides read TGTGCCAGCAGTCTCCGGGACGGGGATTCACCCCTCCACTTT.